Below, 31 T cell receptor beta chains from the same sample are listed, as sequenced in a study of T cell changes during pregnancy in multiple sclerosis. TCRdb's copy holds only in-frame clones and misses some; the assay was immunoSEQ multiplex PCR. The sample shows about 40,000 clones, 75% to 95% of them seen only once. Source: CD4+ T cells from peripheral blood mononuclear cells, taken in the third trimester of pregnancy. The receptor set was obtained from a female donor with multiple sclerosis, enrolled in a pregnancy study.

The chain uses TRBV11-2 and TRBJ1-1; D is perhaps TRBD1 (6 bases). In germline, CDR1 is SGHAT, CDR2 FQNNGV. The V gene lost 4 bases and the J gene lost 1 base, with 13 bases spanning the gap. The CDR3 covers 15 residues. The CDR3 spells CASSSRTGRNTEAFF. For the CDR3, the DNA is TGTGCCAGCAGCTCCCGCACAGGGAGGAACACTGAAGCTTTCTTT.

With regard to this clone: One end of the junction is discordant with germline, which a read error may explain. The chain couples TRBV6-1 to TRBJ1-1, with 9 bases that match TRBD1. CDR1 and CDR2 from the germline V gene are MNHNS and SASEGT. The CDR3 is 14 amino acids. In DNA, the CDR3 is TGTGCCGGCAGGGGGACAGGGTGGAGGACTGAAGCTTTCTTT. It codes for CAGRGTGWRTEAFF.

CDR3 sequence reads: CASSFGTSGNNEQFF. The DNA of the CDR3 is TGTGCCAGCAGTTTTGGGACTAGCGGAAACAATGAGCAGTTCTTC. The chain is built from TRBV5-8 and TRBJ2-1; TRBD2 agrees at 11 bases. There are 15 residues in the CDR3. Germline trimming cut 5 bases from V and 5 bases from J; bases unmatched to any gene: 6. Germline values: CDR1 SGHTS, CDR2 YDEGEE.

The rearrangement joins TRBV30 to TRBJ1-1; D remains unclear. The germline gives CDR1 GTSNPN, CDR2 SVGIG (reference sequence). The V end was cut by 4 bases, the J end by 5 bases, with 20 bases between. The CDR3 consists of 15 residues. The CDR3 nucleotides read TGTGCCTGGACCAGGACTGGACCCAGTGGGACTGAAGCTTTCTTT. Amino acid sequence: CAWTRTGPSGTEAFF.

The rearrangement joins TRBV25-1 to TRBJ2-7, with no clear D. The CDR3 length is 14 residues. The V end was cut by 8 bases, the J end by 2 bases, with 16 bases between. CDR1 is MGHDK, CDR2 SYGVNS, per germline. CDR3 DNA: TGTGCCAGCGGAGTAGGCGCGCCCCCCTACGAGCAGTACTTC. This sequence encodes CASGVGAPPYEQYF.

The CDR3 sequence: CASSFGTGSYEQYF. In DNA form, the CDR3 reads TGTGCCAGCAGTTTTGGGACAGGCTCCTACGAGCAGTACTTC. V and J are TRBV28 and TRBJ2-7, with TRBD1 identical over 8 bases. This CDR3 contains 14 residues. V shed 3 bases, J shed 0 bases, and the junction held 1 base outside the gene matches. Per germline, CDR1 MDHEN and CDR2 SYDVKM.

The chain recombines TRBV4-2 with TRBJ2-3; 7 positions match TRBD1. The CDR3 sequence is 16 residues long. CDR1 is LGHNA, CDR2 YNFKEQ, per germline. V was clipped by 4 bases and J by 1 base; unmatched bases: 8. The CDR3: CASSPRQGGGTDTQYF. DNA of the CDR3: TGTGCCAGCAGCCCCAGACAGGGCGGCGGCACAGATACGCAGTATTTT.

CDR3 sequence: CASSTTGQGRATQYF. The CDR3 DNA reads TGCGCCAGCAGCACAACGGGACAGGGTAGGGCTACGCAGTATTTT. V and J are TRBV5-1 and TRBJ2-3, with TRBD1 matching 9 bases. Trimming at V came to 4 bases and at J to 8 bases, leaving 11 bases not matched to a gene. The CDR3 consists of 15 residues. The germline CDR1 and CDR2 sequences are SGHRS and YFSETQ.

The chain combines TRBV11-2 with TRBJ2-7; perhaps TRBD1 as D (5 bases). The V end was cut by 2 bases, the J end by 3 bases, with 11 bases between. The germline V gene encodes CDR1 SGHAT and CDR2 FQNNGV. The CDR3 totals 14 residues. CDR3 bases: TGTGCCAGCAGCTTATCCGACAGCTTCTACGAGCAGTACTTC. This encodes CASSLSDSFYEQYF.

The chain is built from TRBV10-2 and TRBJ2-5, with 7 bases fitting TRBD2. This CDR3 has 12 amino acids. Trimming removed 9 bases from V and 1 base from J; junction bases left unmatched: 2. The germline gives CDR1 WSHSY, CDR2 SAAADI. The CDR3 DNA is TGCGCCAGTCGACTAGCCCAAGAGACCCAGTACTTC. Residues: CASRLAQETQYF.

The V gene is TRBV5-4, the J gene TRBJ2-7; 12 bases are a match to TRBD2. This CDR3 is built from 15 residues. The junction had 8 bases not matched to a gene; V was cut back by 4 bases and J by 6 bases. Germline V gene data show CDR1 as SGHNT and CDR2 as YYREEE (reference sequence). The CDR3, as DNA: TGTGCCAGCAGCCCGGGACTAGCGGGTACTTCCGAGCAGTACTTC. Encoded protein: CASSPGLAGTSEQYF.

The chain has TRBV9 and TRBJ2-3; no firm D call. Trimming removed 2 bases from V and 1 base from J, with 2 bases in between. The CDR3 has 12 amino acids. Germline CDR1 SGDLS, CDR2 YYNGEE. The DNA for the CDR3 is TGTGCCAGCAGCGTCGGCACAGATACGCAGTATTTT. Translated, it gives CASSVGTDTQYF. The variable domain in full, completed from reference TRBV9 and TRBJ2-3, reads DSGVTQTPKHLITATGQRVTLRCSPRSGDLSVYWYQQSLDQGLQFLIQYYNGEERAKGNILERFSAQQFPDLHSELNLSSLELGDSALYFCASSVGTDTQYFGPGTRLTVL.

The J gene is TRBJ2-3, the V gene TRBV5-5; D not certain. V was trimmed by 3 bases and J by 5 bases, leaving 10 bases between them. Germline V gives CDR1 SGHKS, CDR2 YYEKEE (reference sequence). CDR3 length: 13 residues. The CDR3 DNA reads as TGTGCCAGCAGCTCGGCTCTAGGAGATACGCAGTATTTT. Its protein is CASSSALGDTQYF.

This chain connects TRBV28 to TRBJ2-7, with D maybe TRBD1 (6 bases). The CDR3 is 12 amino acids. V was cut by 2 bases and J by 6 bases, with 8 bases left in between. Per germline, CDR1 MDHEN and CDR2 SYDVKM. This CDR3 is CASSLNRAEQYF. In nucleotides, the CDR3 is TGTGCCAGCAGTTTAAACAGGGCCGAGCAGTACTTC. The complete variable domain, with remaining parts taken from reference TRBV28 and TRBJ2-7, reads DVKVTQSSRYLVKRTGEKVFLECVQDMDHENMFWYRQDPGLGLRLIYFSYDVKMKEKGDIPEGYSVSREKKERFSLILESASTNQTSMYLCASSLNRAEQYFGPGTRLTVT.

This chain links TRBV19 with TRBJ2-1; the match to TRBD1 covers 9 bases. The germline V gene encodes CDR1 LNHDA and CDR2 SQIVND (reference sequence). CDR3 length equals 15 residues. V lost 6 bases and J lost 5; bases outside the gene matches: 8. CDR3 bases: TGTGCCAGTAGACCCCGAGACAGGGGGGACAATGAGCAGTTCTTC. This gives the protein CASRPRDRGDNEQFF.

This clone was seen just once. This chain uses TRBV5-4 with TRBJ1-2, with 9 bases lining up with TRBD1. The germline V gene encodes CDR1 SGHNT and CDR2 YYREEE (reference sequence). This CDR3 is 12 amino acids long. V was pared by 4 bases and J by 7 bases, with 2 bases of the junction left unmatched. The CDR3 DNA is TGTGCCAGCAGCCGGGACAGGGCTGGCTACACCTTC. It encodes CASSRDRAGYTF.

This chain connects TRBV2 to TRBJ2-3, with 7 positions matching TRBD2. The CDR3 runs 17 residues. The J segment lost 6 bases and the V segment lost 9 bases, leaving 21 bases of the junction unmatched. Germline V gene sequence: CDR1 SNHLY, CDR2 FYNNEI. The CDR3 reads CASQLRMGAGLGDTQYF. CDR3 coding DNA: TGTGCCAGTCAGCTTAGGATGGGAGCGGGATTGGGGGATACGCAGTATTTT.

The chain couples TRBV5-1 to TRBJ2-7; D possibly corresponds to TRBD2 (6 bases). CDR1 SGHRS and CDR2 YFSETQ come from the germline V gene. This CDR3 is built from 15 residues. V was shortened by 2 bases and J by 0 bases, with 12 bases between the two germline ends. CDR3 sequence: CASSLRDFSSYEQYF. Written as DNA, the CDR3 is TGCGCCAGCAGCTTACGGGACTTCAGCTCCTACGAGCAGTACTTC.

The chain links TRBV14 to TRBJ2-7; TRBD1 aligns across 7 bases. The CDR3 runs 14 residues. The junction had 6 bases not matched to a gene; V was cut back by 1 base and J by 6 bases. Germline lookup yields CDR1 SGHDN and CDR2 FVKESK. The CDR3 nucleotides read TGTGCCAGCAGCCAAGGGACAGGCCATTTCGAGCAGTACTTC. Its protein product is CASSQGTGHFEQYF.

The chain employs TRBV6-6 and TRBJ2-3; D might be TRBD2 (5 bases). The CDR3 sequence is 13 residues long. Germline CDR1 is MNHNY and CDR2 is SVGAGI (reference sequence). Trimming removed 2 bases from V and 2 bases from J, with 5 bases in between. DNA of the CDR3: TGTGCCAGCAGTTACCGGGACACAGATACGCAGTATTTT. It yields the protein CASSYRDTDTQYF.

The CDR3 bases are TGTGCCAGCTCGGACGCACAGGGAAGAGGCACAGATACGCAGTATTTT. It translates to CASSDAQGRGTDTQYF. The V and J genes are TRBV2 and TRBJ2-3; the D gene is possibly TRBD1 (6 bases). The CDR3 contains 16 residues. The germline CDR1 and CDR2 sequences are SNHLY and FYNNEI. V shed 8 bases and J shed 1 base, with 19 bases lying between them.

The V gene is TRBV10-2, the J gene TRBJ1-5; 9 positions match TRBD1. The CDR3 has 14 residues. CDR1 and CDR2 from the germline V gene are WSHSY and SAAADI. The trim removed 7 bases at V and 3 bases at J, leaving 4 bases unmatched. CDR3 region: CASKGQGINQPQHF. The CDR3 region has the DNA TGCGCCAGCAAAGGACAGGGGATCAATCAGCCCCAGCATTTT.

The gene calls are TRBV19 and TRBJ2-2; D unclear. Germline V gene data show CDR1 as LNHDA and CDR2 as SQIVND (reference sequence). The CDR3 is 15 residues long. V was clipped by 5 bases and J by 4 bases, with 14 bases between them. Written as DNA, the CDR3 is TGTGCCAGTAGTTTATTAATGGGCCTCACCGGGGAGCTGTTTTTT. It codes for CASSLLMGLTGELFF. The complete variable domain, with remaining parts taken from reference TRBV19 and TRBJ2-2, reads DGGITQSPKYLFRKEGQNVTLSCEQNLNHDAMYWYRQDPGQGLRLIYYSQIVNDFQKGDIAEGYSVSREKKESFPLTVTSAQKNPTAFYLCASSLLMGLTGELFFGEGSRLTVL.

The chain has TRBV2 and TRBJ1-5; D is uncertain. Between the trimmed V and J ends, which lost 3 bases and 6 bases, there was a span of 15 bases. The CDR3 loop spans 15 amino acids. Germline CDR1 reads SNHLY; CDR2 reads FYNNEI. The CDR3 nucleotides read TGTGCCAGCAGTGAGCGGGCTAGCCGGGCTCAGCCCCAGCATTTT. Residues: CASSERASRAQPQHF.

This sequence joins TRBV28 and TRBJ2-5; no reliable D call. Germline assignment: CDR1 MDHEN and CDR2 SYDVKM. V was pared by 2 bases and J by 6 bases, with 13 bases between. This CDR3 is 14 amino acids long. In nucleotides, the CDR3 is TGTGCCAGCAGTTTAGGGCATAAAGTTAAGACCCAGTACTTC. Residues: CASSLGHKVKTQYF.

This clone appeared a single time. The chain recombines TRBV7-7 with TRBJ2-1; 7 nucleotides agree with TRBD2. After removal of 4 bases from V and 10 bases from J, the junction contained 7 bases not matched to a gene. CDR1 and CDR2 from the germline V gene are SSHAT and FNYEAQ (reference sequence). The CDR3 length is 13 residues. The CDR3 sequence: CASSSRLGGEQFF. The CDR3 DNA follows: TGTGCCAGCAGCTCTCGCCTCGGGGGGGAGCAGTTCTTC.

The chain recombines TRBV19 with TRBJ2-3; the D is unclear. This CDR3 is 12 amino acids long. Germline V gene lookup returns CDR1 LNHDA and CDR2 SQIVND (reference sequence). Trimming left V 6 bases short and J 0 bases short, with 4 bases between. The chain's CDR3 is CASRQSTDTQYF. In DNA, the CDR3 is TGTGCCAGTAGACAGAGCACAGATACGCAGTATTTT.

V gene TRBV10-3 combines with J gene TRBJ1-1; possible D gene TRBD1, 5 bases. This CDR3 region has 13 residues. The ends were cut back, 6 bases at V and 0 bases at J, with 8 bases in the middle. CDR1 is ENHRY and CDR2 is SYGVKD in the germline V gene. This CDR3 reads CAIRVQVNTEAFF. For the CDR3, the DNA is TGTGCCATCAGAGTACAGGTGAACACTGAAGCTTTCTTT.

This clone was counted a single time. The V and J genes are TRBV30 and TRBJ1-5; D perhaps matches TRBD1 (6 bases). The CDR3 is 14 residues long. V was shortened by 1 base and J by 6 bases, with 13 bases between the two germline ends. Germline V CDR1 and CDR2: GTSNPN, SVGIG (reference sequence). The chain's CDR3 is CAWSEYRVSQPQHF. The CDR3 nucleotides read TGTGCCTGGAGTGAGTACAGGGTGAGTCAGCCCCAGCATTTT. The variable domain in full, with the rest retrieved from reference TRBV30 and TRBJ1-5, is SQTIHQWPATLVQPVGSPLSLECTVEGTSNPNLYWYRQAAGRGLQLLFYSVGIGQISSEVPQNLSASRPQDRQFILSSKKLLLSDSGFYLCAWSEYRVSQPQHFGDGTRLSIL.

The CDR3 protein is CSVVGTGLINTGELFF. The CDR3 DNA reads as TGCAGCGTTGTGGGGACGGGACTTATAAACACCGGGGAGCTGTTTTTT. The genes are TRBV29-1 and TRBJ2-2; D possibly corresponds to TRBD2 (6 bases). Trimming removed 4 bases at V and 2 bases at J, with 17 bases between. The CDR3 spans 16 residues. Germline CDR1 reads SQVTM; CDR2 reads ANQGSEA.

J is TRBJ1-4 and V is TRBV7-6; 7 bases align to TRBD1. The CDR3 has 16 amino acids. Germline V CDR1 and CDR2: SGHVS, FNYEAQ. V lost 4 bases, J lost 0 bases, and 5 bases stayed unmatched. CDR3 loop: CASSSTGTATNEKLFF. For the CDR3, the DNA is TGTGCCAGCAGCTCCACCGGGACAGCAACTAATGAAAAACTGTTTTTT.